This passage covers 20 T cell receptor beta chains from one sample sequenced in a study of blood T cell repertoires in COVID-19. Measured with immunoSEQ multiplex PCR; TCRdb has only the in-frame clones, and not every one. The sample consists of some 240,000 clones, roughly four fifths of them appearing once. The sample was peripheral blood. The receptors were sampled from a woman older than 75 with acute or convalescent COVID-19.

The chain couples TRBV5-1 to TRBJ2-1, with 9 bases aligning to TRBD1. The junction had 6 bases not matched to a gene; V was cut back by 2 bases and J by 6 bases. The germline gives CDR1 SGHRS, CDR2 YFSETQ. CDR3 length: 15 amino acids. In nucleotides, the CDR3 is TGCGCCAGCAGCTTACCTGGACAGGGGCTCAATGAGCAGTTCTTC. Translating it yields CASSLPGQGLNEQFF.

Only a few counts were recorded for this clone. The J gene is TRBJ1-3, the V gene TRBV12-3 or TRBV12-4; D remains ambiguous. V lost 2 bases, J lost 4 bases, and 6 bases lay in between. The CDR3 consists of 13 residues. The CDR3 loop reads CASSLWPGNTIYF. The CDR3 nucleotides read TGTGCCAGCAGTTTATGGCCCGGAAACACCATATATTTT.

A note on this clone: The sample contains more than one DNA sequence encoding this CDR3. The chain has TRBV19 and TRBJ2-2; D remains ambiguous. The germline V and J ends were trimmed by 2 bases and 1 base, with 5 bases remaining between them. This CDR3 has 14 amino acids. Germline values: CDR1 LNHDA, CDR2 SQIVND (reference sequence). CDR3 coding DNA: TGTGCCAGTAGTATATCCAGGAACACCGGGGAGCTGTTTTTT. Translated: CASSISRNTGELFF.

The chain links TRBV7-8 to TRBJ2-3, with a weak D call TRBD2 (6 bases). The germline CDR1 and CDR2 sequences are SGHVS and FQNEAQ. The CDR3 has 16 residues. Between the trimmed V and J ends, which lost 2 bases and 1 base, there was a span of 13 bases. The CDR3, as DNA: TGTGCCAGCAGCTTATCTACCGGGACTGGCACAGATACGCAGTATTTT. It encodes CASSLSTGTGTDTQYF.

Only a few counts were recorded for this clone. The chain uses TRBV19 and TRBJ2-2; D is possibly TRBD1 (6 bases). The CDR3 covers 15 residues. Trimming took off 3 bases at V and 4 bases at J, with 12 bases between the two ends. Per germline, CDR1 LNHDA and CDR2 SQIVND (reference sequence). In DNA form, the CDR3 reads TGTGCCAGTAGTATCCAGGGGCTCGGCACCGGGGAGCTGTTTTTT. This gives the protein CASSIQGLGTGELFF.

The chain couples TRBV6-5 to TRBJ2-5; D possibly corresponds to TRBD1 (6 bases). CDR3 length: 14 residues. V was shortened by 0 bases and J by 6 bases, with 11 bases between the two germline ends. The germline gives CDR1 MNHEY, CDR2 SVGAGI. The DNA of the CDR3 is TGTGCCAGCAGTTACTCGACAGGAGAAAAGACCCAGTACTTC. This translates into CASSYSTGEKTQYF.

In DNA form, the CDR3 reads TGTGCCAGCTCACCCCTGACTAGCGGGGGGTCCTACAATGAGCAGTTCTTC. Its protein is CASSPLTSGGSYNEQFF. The chain carries TRBV18 and TRBJ2-1; 13 positions match TRBD2. The V segment lost 3 bases and the J segment 1 base; nucleotides outside the gene matches: 3. Germline V gene sequence: CDR1 KGHSH, CDR2 LQKENI. CDR3 size: 17 residues.

The chain joins TRBV20-1 to TRBJ2-7, with 16 positions matching TRBD2. Trimming at V came to 3 bases and at J to 2 bases, leaving 13 bases not matched to a gene. Germline CDR1 reads DFQATT; CDR2 reads SNEGSKA (reference sequence). The CDR3 length is 19 residues. For the CDR3, the DNA is TGCAGTGCTAGTAGGGCCGGGACTAGCGGGGGGGCACGAACCTACGAGCAGTACTTC. Translated, it gives CSASRAGTSGGARTYEQYF.

This clone was observed a single time. The chain recombines TRBV28 with TRBJ2-5, with 11 nucleotides matching TRBD1. After removal of 5 bases from V and 4 bases from J, the junction contained 9 bases not matched to a gene. Germline CDR1 and CDR2: MDHEN and SYDVKM. The CDR3 runs to 16 residues. The CDR3 sequence is CASSPPGQGGVETQYF. In DNA form, the CDR3 reads TGTGCCAGCAGTCCCCCGGGACAGGGGGGGGTAGAGACCCAGTACTTC.

The chain combines TRBV11-3 with TRBJ2-2, with TRBD1 as a possible D gene (5 bases). V dropped 4 bases and J dropped 6 bases, with 12 bases sitting between them. Per germline, CDR1 SGHNT and CDR2 YENEEA. This CDR3 has 14 amino acids. CDR3 region: CASSSRVGAGELFF. CDR3 in DNA: TGTGCCAGCAGCTCCAGGGTTGGGGCCGGGGAGCTGTTTTTT.

V and J are TRBV10-2 and TRBJ2-2, with 15 positions matching TRBD2. V shed 4 bases, J shed 6 bases, and the junction held 9 bases outside the gene matches. The CDR3 has 18 amino acids. The germline gives CDR1 WSHSY, CDR2 SAAADI. Written as DNA, the CDR3 is TGCGCCAGCAGTGGGGAAGGACTAGCGGGGGGGGTCGCCGGGGAGCTGTTTTTT. Its protein product is CASSGEGLAGGVAGELFF.

The count of this clone is one. The rearrangement links TRBV7-2 to TRBJ1-2, with a weak D call TRBD1 (6 bases). CDR3 length: 14 residues. Germline V gives CDR1 SGHTA, CDR2 FQGNSA. Trimming cost V 4 bases and J 2 bases, with 11 bases left between them. This chain's CDR3 is CASSSPGTNYGYTF. DNA of the CDR3: TGTGCCAGCAGCTCCCCGGGGACAAACTATGGCTACACCTTC.

The J gene is TRBJ2-5, the V gene TRBV28, with D unclear. Per the germline V gene, CDR1 is MDHEN and CDR2 is SYDVKM. The ends were cut back, 5 bases at V and 1 base at J, with 11 bases in the middle. This CDR3 has 14 amino acids. CDR3 sequence (DNA): TGTGCCAGCAGTCCCGGTCACTCCCAAGAGACCCAGTACTTC. Its protein product is CASSPGHSQETQYF.

V is TRBV5-6 and J is TRBJ1-6; no firm D call. There are 18 residues in the CDR3. V was trimmed by 3 bases and J by 0 bases, leaving 16 bases between them. The germline V gene encodes CDR1 SGHDT and CDR2 YYEEEE. The CDR3 is CASSSLSGGGSYNSPLHF. CDR3 sequence (DNA): TGTGCCAGCAGCTCGCTATCCGGTGGAGGCTCCTATAATTCACCCCTCCACTTT. The full variable domain, rest sourced from reference TRBV5-6 and TRBJ1-6, is DAGVTQSPTHLIKTRGQQVTLRCSPKSGHDTVSWYQQALGQGPQFIFQYYEEEERQRGNFPDRFSGHQFPNYSSELNVNALLLGDSALYLCASSSLSGGGSYNSPLHFGNGTRLTVT.

Remarks on this clone: Other DNA variants within this sample encode the same CDR3. This sequence joins TRBV18 and TRBJ1-5; 9 positions match TRBD1. V dropped 3 bases and J dropped 3; count of bases not matched to a gene: 3. Per the germline V gene, CDR1 is KGHSH and CDR2 is LQKENI. This CDR3 contains 15 residues. The CDR3 loop reads CASSPGTGSNQPQHF. The CDR3 DNA sequence: TGTGCCAGCTCACCCGGGACAGGGTCCAATCAGCCCCAGCATTTT.

The chain couples TRBV7-2 to TRBJ2-4; 7 bases fit TRBD2. The CDR3 consists of 19 residues. V was pared by 3 bases and J by 0 bases, with 14 bases of the junction left unmatched. The germline gives CDR1 SGHTA, CDR2 FQGNSA. CDR3 residues: CASSFPERGKFLAKNIQYF. As DNA, the CDR3 is TGTGCCAGCAGCTTTCCAGAGCGGGGAAAATTTTTAGCCAAAAACATTCAGTACTTC.

The chain couples TRBV18 to TRBJ2-1; D may be TRBD1 (6 bases). V was shortened by 5 bases and J by 1 base, with 15 bases between the two germline ends. Germline V gene sequence: CDR1 KGHSH, CDR2 LQKENI. The CDR3 length is 16 residues. The CDR3 sequence: CASSTAGAGSYNEQFF. The CDR3 nucleotides are TGTGCCAGCTCAACCGCAGGGGCAGGGTCCTACAATGAGCAGTTCTTC.

In its sample, this clone was seen once. Here the CDR3 DNA reads TGTGCCAGCAGAGACAGGGGGCAGCTGAACACTGAAGCTTTCTTT. Protein: CASRDRGQLNTEAFF. The chain uses TRBV6-6 and TRBJ1-1, with 10 bases that match TRBD1. The germline V gene has CDR1 MNHNY and CDR2 SVGAGI (reference sequence). The CDR3 spans 15 residues. Germline trimming cut 6 bases from V and 0 bases from J; bases unmatched to any gene: 4.

The V gene is TRBV3-1 (or the pseudogene TRBV3-2), the J gene TRBJ1-1; D perhaps matches TRBD1 (5 bases). This CDR3 region has 16 residues. V was shortened by 0 bases and J by 1 base, with 12 bases between the two germline ends. Germline V CDR1 and CDR2: LGHDT, YNNKEL (reference sequence). Here the CDR3 reads CASSQEGWRGNTEAFF. The CDR3 nucleotides read TGTGCCAGCAGCCAAGAGGGATGGAGGGGGAACACTGAAGCTTTCTTT.

A remark on this clone: Different DNA sequences within this sample yield the same CDR3. The CDR3 reads CASRTGLHTEAFF. CDR3 nucleotides: TGTGCCAGTAGGACGGGACTGCACACTGAAGCTTTCTTT. The chain links TRBV19 to TRBJ1-1; a weak D match, TRBD1 (5 bases). V was clipped by 6 bases and J by 3 bases, with 11 bases between them. The germline V gene encodes CDR1 LNHDA and CDR2 SQIVND (reference sequence). The CDR3 runs 13 residues.